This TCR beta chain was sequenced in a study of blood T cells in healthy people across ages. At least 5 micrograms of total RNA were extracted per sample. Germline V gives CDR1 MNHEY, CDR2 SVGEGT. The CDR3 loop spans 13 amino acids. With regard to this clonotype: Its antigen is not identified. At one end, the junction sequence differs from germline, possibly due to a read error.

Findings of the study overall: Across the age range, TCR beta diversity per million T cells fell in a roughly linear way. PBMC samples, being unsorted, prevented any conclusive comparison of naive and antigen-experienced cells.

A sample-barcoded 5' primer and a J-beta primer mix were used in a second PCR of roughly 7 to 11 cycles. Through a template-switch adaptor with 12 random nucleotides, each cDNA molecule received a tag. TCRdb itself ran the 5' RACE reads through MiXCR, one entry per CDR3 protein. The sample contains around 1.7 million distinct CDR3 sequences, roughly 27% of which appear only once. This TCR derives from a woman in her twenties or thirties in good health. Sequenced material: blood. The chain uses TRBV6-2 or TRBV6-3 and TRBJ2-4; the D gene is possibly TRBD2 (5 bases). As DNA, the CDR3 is TGTACCAGCAGTGACTACGCGAGCAGCATTCAGTACTTC. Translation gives CTSSDYASSIQYF.